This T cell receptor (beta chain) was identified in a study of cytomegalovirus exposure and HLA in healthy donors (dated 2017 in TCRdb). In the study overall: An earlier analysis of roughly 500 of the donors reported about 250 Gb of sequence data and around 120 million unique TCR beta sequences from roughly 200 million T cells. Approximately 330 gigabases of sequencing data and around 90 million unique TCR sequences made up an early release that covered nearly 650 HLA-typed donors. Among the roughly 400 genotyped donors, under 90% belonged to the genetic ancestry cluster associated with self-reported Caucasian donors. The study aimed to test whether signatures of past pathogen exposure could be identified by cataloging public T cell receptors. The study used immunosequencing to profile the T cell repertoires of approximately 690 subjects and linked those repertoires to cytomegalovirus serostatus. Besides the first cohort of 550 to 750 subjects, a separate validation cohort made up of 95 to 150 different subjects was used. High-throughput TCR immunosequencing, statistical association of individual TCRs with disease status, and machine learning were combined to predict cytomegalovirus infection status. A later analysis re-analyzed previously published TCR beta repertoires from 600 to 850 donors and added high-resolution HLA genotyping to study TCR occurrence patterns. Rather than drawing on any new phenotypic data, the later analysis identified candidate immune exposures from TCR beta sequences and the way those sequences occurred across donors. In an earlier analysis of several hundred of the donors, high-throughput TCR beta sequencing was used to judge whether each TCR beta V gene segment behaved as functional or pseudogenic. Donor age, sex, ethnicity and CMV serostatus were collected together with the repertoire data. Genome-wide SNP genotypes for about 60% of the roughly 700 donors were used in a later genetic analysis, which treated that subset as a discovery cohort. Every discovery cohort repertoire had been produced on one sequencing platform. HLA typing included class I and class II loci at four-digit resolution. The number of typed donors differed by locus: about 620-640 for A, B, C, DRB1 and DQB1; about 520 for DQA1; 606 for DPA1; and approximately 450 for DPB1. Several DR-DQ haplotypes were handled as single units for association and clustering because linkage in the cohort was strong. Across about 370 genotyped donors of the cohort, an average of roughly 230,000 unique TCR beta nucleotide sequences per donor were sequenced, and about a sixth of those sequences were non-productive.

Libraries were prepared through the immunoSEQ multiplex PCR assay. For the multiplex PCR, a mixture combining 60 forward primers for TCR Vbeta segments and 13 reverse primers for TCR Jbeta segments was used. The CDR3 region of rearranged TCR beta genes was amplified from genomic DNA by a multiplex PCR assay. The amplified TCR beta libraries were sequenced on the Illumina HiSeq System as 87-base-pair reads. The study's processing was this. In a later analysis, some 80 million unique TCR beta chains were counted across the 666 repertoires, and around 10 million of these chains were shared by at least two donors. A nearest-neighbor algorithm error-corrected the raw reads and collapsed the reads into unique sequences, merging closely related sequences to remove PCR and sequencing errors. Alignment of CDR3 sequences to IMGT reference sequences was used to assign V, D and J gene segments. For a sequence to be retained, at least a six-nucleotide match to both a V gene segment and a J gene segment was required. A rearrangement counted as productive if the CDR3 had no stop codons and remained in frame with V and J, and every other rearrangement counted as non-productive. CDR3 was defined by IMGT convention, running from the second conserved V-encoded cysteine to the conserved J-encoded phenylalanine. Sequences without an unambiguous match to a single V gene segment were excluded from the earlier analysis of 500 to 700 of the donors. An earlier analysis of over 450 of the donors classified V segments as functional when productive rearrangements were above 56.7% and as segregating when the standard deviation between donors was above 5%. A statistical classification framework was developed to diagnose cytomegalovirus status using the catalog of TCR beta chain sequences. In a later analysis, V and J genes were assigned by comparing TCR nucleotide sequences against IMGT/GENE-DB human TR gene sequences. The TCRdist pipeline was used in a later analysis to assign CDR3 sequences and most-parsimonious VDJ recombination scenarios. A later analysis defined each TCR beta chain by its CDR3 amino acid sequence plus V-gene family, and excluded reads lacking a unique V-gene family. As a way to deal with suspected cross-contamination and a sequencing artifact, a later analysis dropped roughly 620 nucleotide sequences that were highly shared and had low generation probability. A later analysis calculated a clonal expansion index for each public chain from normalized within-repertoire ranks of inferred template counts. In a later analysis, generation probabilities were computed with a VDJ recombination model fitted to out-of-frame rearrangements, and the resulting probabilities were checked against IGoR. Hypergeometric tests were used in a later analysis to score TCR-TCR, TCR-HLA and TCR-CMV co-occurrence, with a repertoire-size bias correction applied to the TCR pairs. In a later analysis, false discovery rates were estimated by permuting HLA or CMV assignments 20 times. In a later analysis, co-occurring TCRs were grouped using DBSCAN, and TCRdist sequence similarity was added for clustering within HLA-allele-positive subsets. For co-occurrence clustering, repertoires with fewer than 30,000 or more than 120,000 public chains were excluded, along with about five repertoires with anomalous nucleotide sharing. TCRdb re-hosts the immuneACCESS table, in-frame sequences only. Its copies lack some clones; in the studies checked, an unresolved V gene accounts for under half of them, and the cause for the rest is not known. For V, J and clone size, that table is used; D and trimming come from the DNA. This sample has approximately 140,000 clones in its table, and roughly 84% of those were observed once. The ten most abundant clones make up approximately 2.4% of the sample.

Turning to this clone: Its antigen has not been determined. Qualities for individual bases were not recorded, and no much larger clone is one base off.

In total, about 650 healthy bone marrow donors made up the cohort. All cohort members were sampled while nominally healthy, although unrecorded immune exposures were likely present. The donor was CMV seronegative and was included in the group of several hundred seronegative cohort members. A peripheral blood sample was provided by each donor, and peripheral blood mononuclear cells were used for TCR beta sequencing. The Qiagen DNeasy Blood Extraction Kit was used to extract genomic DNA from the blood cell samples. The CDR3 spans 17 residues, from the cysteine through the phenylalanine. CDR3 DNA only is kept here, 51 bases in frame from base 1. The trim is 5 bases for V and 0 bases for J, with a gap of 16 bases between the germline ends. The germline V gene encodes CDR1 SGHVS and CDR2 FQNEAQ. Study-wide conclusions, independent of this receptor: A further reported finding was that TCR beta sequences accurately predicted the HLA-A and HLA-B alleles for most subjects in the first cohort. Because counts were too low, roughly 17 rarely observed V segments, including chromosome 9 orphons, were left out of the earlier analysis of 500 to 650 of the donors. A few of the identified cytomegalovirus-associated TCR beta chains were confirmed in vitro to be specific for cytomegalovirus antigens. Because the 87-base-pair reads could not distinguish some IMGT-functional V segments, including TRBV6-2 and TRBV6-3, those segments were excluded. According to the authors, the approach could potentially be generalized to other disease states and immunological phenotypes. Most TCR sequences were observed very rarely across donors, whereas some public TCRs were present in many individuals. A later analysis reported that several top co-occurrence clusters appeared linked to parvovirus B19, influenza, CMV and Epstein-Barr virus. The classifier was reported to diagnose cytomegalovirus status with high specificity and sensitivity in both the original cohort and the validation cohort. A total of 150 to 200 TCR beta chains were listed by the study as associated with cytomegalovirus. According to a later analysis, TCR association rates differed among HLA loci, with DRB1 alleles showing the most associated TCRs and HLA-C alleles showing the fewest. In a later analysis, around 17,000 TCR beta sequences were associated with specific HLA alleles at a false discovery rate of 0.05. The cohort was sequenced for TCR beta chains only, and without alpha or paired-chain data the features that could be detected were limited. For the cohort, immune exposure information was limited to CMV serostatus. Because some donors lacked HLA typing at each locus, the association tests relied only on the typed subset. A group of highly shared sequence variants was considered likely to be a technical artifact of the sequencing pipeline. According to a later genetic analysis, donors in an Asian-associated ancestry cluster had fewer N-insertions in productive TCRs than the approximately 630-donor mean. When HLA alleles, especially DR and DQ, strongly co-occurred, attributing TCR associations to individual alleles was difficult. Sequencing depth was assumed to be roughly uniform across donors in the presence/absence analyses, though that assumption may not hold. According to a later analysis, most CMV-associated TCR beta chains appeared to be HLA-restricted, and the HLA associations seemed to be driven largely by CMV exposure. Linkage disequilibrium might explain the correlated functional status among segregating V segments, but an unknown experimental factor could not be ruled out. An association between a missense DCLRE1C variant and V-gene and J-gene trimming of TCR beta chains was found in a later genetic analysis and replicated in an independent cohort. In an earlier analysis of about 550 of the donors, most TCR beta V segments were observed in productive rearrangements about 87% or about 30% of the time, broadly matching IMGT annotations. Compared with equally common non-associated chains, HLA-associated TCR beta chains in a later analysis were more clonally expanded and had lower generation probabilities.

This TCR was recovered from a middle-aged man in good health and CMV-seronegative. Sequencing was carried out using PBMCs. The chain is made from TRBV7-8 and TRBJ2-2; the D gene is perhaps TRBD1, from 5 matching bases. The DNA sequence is TGTGCCAGCAGCCCTTCGTTGTGGACAACGAACACCGGGGAGCTGTTTTTT. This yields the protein CASSPSLWTTNTGELFF.